This T cell receptor beta chain was captured by sequencing in a study of control samples from healthy donors and cancer patients. TCRdb's copy holds only in-frame clones and misses some; the assay was immunoSEQ multiplex PCR. The top ten hold around 3.6% of the sample, which has some 120,000 clones, about 94% seen once. Between the trimmed V and J ends, which lost 2 bases and 5 bases, there was a span of 12 bases. This CDR3 comprises 14 residues. The germline gives CDR1 MNHEY, CDR2 SVGEGT. The sample was blood. This TCR was sampled from a man aged 25 to 40 in good health. The V call is TRBV6-2 or TRBV6-3, the J call TRBJ2-5; D gene unclear. The CDR3 here is CASSYGVGTETQYF. The CDR3 DNA follows: TGTGCCAGCAGTTACGGGGTAGGCACGGAGACCCAGTACTTC.